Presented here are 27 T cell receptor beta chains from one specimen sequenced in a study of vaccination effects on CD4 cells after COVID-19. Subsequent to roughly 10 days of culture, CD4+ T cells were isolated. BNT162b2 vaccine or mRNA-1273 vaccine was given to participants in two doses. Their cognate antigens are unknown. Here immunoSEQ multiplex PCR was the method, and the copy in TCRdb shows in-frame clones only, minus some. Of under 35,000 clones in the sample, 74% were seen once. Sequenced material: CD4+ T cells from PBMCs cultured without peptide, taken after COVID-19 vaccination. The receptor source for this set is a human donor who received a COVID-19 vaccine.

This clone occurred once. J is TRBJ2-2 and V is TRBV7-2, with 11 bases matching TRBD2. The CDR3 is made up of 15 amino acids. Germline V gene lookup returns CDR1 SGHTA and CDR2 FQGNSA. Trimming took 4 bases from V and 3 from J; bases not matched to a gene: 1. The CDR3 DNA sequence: TGTGCCAGCAGCTGGGGACTAGCGGACACCGGGGAGCTGTTTTTT. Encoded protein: CASSWGLADTGELFF.

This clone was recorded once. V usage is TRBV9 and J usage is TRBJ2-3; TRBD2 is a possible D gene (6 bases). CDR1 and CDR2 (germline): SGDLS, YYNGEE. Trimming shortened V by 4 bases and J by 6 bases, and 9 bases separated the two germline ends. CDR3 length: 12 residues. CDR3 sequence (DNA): TGTGCCAGCAGCCCACTAGCTGATACGCAGTATTTT. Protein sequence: CASSPLADTQYF.

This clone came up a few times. In DNA form, the CDR3 reads TGTGCCAGCAGCCTAAGGGGGGTCACTGAAGCTTTCTTT. This sequence encodes CASSLRGVTEAFF. V is TRBV13 and J is TRBJ1-1, with a tentative D call TRBD1 (6 bases). CDR3 size: 13 residues. Germline V gene lookup returns CDR1 PRHDT and CDR2 FYEKMQ (reference sequence). V dropped 5 bases and J dropped 4 bases, with 11 bases sitting between them.

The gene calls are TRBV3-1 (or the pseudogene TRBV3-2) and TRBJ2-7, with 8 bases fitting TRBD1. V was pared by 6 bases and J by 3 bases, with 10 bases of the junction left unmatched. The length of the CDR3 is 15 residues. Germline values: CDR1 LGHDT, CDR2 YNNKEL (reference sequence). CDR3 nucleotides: TGTGCCAGCAGTCCGACAGGGGTTATCCTCTACGAGCAGTACTTC. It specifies CASSPTGVILYEQYF.

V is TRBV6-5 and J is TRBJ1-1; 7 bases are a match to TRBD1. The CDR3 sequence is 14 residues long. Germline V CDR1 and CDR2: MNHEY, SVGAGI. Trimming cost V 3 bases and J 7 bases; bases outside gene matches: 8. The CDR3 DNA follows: TGTGCCAGCAGTTATCAGAGGGGGCAAGGTGAAGCTTTCTTT. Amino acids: CASSYQRGQGEAFF.

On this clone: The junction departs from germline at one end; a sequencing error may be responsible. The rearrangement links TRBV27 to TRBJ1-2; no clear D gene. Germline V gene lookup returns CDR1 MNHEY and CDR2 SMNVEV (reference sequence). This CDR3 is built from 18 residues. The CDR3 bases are TGTGCCAGCAGTTTTATTACAGATGGAATCTCCCCTAATTATGGCTACACCTTC. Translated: CASSFITDGISPNYGYTF.

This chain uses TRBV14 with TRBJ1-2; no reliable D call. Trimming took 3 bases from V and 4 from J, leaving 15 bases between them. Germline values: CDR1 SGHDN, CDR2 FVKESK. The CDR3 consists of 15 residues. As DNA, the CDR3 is TGTGCCAGCAGCCATGACGAAGAGACCTCCTATGGCTACACCTTC. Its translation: CASSHDEETSYGYTF.

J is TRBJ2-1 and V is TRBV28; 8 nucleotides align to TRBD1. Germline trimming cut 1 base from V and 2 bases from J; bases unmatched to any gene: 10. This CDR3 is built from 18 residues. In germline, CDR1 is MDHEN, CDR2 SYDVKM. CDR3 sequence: CASSLSRTGWGPYNEQFF. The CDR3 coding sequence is TGTGCCAGCAGTTTATCCCGGACAGGGTGGGGCCCCTACAATGAGCAGTTCTTC.

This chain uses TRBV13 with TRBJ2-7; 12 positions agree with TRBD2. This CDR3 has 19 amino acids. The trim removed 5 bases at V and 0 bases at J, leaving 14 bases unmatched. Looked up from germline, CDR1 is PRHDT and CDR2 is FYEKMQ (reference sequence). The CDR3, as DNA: TGTGCCAGCAGCCCAAGGACTAGCGGGGAGAAGTCAAGCTCCTACGAGCAGTACTTC. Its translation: CASSPRTSGEKSSSYEQYF. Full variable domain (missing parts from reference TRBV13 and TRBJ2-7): AAGVIQSPRHLIKEKRETATLKCYPIPRHDTVYWYQQGPGQDPQFLISFYEKMQSDKGSIPDRFSAQQFSDYHSELNMSSLELGDSALYFCASSPRTSGEKSSSYEQYFGPGTRLTVT.

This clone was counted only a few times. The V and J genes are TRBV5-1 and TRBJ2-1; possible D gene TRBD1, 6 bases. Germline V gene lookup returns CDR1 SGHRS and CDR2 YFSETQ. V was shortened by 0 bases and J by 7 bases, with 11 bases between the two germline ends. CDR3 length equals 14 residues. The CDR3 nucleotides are TGCGCCAGCAGCTTGGGGCCTCAGGGGAATGAGCAGTTCTTC. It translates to CASSLGPQGNEQFF.

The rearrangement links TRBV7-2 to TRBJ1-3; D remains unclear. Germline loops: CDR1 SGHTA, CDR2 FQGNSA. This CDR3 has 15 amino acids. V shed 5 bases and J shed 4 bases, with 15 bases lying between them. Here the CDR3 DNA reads TGTGCCAGCAGCCCCACCCCGGGTCGGGGAAACACCATATATTTT. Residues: CASSPTPGRGNTIYF.

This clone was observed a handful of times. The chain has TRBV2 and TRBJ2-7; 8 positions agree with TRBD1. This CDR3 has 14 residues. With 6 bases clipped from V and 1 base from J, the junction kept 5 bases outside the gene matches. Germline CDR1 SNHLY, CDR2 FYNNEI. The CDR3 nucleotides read TGTGCCAGCAGCGGTGGGACAGGTTCCTACGAGCAGTACTTC. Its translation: CASSGGTGSYEQYF.

CDR3 nucleotides: TGCGCCAGCAGCCCCGAGGTCGGGGGGAGAGGCTACACCTTC. Its translation: CASSPEVGGRGYTF. The V call is TRBV5-1, the J call TRBJ1-2; maybe TRBD1 (5 bases). CDR1 is SGHRS and CDR2 is YFSETQ in the germline V gene. The CDR3 totals 14 residues. Trimming pared 4 bases from V and 8 bases from J, leaving 18 bases between.

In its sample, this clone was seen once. In DNA, the CDR3 is TGCGCCAGCAGCCCCGGGACCTCCGGGTATGGCTACACCTTC. Its protein is CASSPGTSGYGYTF. This sequence joins TRBV5-1 and TRBJ1-2, with TRBD1 as a possible D gene (5 bases). Germline V gene sequence: CDR1 SGHRS, CDR2 YFSETQ. The CDR3 totals 14 residues. The ends were cut back, 4 bases at V and 5 bases at J, with 15 bases in the middle. Looking up the rest from reference TRBV5-1 and TRBJ1-2 gives the full variable domain: KAGVTQTPRYLIKTRGQQVTLSCSPISGHRSVSWYQQTPGQGLQFLFEYFSETQRNKGNFPGRFSGRQFSNSRSEMNVSTLELGDSALYLCASSPGTSGYGYTFGSGTRLTVV.

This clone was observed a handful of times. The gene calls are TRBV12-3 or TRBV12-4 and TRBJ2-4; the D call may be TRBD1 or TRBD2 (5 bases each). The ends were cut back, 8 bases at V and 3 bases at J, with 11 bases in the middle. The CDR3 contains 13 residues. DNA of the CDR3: TGTGCCAGCTTGCTTGGGGGCAAAAACATTCAGTACTTC. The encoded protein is CASLLGGKNIQYF.

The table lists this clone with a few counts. The CDR3 loop reads CASSLEGMTEAFF. The CDR3, as DNA: TGTGCCAGCAGCTTAGAGGGGATGACTGAAGCTTTCTTT. V gene TRBV7-9 combines with J gene TRBJ1-1, with D tentatively TRBD1 (5 bases). Germline V lookup: CDR1 SEHNR, CDR2 FQNEAQ (reference sequence). This CDR3 contains 13 residues. Trimming took off 1 base at V and 5 bases at J, with 8 bases between the two ends.

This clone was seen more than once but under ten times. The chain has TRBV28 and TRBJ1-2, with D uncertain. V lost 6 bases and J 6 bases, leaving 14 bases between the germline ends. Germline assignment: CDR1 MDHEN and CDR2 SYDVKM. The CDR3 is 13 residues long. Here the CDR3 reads CASSLGRSDGYTF. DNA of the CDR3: TGTGCCAGCAGCCTAGGCCGGAGCGATGGCTACACCTTC.

The CDR3 DNA follows: TGTGCCAGTAGTCGCTTGGGTGGGAATCAGCCCCAGCATTTT. Residues: CASSRLGGNQPQHF. This chain connects TRBV19 to TRBJ1-5; no clear D gene. V lost 5 bases to trimming and J lost 4 bases, with 12 bases between them. Germline V gene lookup returns CDR1 LNHDA and CDR2 SQIVND (reference sequence). The CDR3 loop spans 14 amino acids.

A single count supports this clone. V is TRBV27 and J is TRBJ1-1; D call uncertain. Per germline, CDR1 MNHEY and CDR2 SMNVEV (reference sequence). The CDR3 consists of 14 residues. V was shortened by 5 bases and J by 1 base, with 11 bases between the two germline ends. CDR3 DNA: TGTGCCAGCAGTCGCCTCGGGCGGAACACTGAAGCTTTCTTT. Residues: CASSRLGRNTEAFF.

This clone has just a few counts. This CDR3 reads CASRGTGVYEQYF. The CDR3 coding sequence is TGTGCCAGCCGGGGGACAGGGGTTTACGAGCAGTACTTC. The V gene is TRBV25-1, the J gene TRBJ2-7, with 10 bases matching TRBD1. The length of the CDR3 is 13 residues. Germline trimming cut 8 bases from V and 4 bases from J; bases unmatched to any gene: 5. Germline CDR1 MGHDK, CDR2 SYGVNS.

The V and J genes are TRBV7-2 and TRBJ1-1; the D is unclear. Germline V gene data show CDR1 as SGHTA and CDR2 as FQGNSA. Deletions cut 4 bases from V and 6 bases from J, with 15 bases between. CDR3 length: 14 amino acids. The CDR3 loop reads CASSSSGYSAEAFF. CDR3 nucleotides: TGTGCCAGCAGCTCTAGCGGTTACAGCGCTGAAGCTTTCTTT.

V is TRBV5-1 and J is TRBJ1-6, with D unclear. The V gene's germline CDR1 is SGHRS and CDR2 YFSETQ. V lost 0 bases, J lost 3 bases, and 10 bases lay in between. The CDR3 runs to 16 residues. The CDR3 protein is CASSLVGAHYNSPLHF. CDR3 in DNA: TGCGCCAGCAGCTTGGTGGGAGCCCACTATAATTCACCCCTCCACTTT. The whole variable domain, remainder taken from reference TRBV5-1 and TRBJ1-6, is KAGVTQTPRYLIKTRGQQVTLSCSPISGHRSVSWYQQTPGQGLQFLFEYFSETQRNKGNFPGRFSGRQFSNSRSEMNVSTLELGDSALYLCASSLVGAHYNSPLHFGNGTRLTVT.

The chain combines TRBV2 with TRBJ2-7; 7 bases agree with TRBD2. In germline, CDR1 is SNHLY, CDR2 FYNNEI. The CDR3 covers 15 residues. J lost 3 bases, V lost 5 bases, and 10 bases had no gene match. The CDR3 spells CASSQGWRGIYEQYF. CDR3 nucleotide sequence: TGTGCCAGCAGTCAGGGCTGGCGGGGGATCTACGAGCAGTACTTC.

CDR3 sequence: CASSLDGTTRLESVPNEQFF. CDR3 in DNA: TGTGCCAGCAGCTTAGATGGGACAACTAGATTGGAGAGTGTCCCCAATGAGCAGTTCTTC. The chain recombines TRBV11-3 with TRBJ2-1; D perhaps matches TRBD1 (6 bases). CDR1 is SGHNT and CDR2 is YENEEA in the germline V gene. This CDR3 region has 20 residues. Trimming removed 0 bases from V and 6 bases from J, with 27 bases in between.

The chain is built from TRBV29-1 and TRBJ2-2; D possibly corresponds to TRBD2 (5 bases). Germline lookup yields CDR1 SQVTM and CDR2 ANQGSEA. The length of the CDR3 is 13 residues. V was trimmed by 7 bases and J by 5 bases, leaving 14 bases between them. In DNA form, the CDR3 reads TGCAGCGCCCGGGAACCCCGAACCGGGGAGCTGTTTTTT. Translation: CSAREPRTGELFF.

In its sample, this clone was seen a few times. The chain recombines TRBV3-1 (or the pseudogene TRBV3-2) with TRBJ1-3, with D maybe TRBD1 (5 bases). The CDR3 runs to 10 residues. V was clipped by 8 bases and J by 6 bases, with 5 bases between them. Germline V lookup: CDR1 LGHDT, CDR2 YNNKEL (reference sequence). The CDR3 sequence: CASGTNTIYF. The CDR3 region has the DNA TGTGCCAGCGGGACAAACACCATATATTTT.

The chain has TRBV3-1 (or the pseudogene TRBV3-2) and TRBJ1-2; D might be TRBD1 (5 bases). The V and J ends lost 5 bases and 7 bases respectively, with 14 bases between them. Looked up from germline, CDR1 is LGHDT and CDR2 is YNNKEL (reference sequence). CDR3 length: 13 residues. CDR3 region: CASSNPGGVGYTF. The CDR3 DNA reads TGTGCCAGCAGCAACCCTGGGGGGGTTGGCTACACCTTC.